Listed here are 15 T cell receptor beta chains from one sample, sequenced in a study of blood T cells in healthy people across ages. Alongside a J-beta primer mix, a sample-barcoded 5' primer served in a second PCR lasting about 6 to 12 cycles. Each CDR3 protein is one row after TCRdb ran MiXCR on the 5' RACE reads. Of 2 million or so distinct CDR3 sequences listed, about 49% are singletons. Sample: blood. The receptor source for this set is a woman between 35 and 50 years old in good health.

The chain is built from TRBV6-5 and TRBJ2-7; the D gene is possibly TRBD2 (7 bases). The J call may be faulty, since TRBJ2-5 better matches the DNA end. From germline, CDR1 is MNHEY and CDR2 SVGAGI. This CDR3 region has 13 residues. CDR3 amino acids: CASRREGGATQYF. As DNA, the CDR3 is TGTGCCAGCAGAAGGGAGGGGGGTGCGACCCAGTACTTC.

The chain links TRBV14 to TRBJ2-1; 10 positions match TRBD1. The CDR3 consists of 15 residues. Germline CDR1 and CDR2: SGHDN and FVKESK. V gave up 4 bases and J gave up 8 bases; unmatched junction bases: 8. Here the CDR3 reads CASSPWDRGLDEQFF. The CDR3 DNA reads TGTGCCAGCAGCCCGTGGGACAGGGGTTTGGATGAGCAGTTCTTC.

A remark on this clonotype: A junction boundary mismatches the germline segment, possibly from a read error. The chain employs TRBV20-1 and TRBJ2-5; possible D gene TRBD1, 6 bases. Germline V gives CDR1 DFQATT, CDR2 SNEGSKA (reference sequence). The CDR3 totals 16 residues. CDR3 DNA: TGCAGTGCTACGTCCATGAGGGGGATCGTCCAAGAGACCCAGGACTTC. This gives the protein CSATSMRGIVQETQDF.

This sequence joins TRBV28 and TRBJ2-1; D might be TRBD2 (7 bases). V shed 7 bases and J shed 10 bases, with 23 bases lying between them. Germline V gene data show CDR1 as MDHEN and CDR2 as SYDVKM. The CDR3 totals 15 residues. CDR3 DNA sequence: TGTGCCAGCACCTTGACAGGCAGCCTTAGCGGGGAGCAGTTCTTC. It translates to CASTLTGSLSGEQFF.

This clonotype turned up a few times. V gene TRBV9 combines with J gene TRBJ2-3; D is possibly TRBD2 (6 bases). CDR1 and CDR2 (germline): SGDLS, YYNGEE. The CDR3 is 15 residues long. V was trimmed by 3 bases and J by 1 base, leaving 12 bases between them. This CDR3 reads CASSASGSGTDTQYF. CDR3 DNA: TGTGCCAGCAGCGCATCCGGGAGTGGCACAGATACGCAGTATTTT.

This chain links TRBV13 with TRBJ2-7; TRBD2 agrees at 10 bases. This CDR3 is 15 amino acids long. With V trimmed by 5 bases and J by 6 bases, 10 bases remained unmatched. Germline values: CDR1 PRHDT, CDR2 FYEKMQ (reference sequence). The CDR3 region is CASSRSAGGLVEQYF. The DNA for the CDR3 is TGTGCCAGCAGCCGATCAGCGGGGGGGCTGGTCGAGCAGTACTTC.

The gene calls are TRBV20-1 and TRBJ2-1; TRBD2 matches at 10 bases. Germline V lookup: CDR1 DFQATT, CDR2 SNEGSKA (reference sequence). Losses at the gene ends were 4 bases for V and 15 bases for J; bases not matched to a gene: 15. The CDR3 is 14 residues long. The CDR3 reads CSAKVAGGPREMFF. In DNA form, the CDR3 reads TGCAGTGCTAAGGTAGCGGGGGGACCTAGGGAAATGTTCTTC.

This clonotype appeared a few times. The CDR3 DNA sequence: TGTGCCAGCAGCCAAAGAGGAGCTAACTATGGCTACACCTTC. It is translated as CASSQRGANYGYTF. This sequence joins TRBV3-1 and TRBJ1-2; D is unresolved. CDR1 and CDR2 from the germline V gene are LGHDT and YNNKEL (reference sequence). The CDR3 runs to 14 residues. V was shortened by 2 bases and J by 0 bases, with 7 bases between the two germline ends.

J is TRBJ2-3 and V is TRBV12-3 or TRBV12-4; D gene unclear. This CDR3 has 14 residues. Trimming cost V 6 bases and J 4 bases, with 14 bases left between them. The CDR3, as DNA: TGTGCCAGCAGCCCCCAGTCCCCTCCAGATACGCAGTATTTT. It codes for CASSPQSPPDTQYF.

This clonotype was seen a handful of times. The CDR3: CASSDSSGGATDTQYF. DNA of the CDR3: TGTGCCAGCAGTGACTCTAGCGGGGGGGCCACAGATACGCAGTATTTT. The rearrangement uses TRBV6-4 and TRBJ2-3; TRBD2 matches 11 bases. Trimming removed 0 bases from V and 2 bases from J; junction bases left unmatched: 1. The germline gives CDR1 MRHNA, CDR2 SNTAGT. The CDR3 sequence is 16 residues long.

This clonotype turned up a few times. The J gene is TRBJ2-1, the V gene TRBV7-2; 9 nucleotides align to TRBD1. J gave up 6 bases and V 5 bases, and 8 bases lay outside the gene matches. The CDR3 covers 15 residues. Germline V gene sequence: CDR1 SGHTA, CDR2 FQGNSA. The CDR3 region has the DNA TGTGCCAGCAGCCAGACAGGGGGTGCGTTCAATGAGCAGTTCTTC. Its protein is CASSQTGGAFNEQFF.

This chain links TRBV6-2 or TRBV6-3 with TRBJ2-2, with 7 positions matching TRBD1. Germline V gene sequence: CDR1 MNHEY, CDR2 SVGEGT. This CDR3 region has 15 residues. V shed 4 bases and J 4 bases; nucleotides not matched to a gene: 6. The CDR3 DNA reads TGTGCCAGCAGTTCACAGGGGTCGCCCACCGGGGAGCTGTTTTTT. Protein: CASSSQGSPTGELFF.

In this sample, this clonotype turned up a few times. The CDR3 nucleotides read TGTGCCAGCAGTTATTTCCAGGGCACTTCTAATGAAAAACTGTTTTTT. This gives the protein CASSYFQGTSNEKLFF. V is TRBV6-5 and J is TRBJ1-4; weak D call: TRBD1 (5 bases). Germline assignment: CDR1 MNHEY and CDR2 SVGAGI. V lost 3 bases to trimming and J lost 3 bases, with 14 bases between them. The CDR3 has 16 residues.

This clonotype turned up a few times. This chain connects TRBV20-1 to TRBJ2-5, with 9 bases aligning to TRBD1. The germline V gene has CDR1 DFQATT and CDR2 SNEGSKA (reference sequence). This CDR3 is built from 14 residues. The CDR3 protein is CSGLRDRDQETQYF. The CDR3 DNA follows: TGCAGCGGCCTCCGGGACAGGGATCAAGAGACCCAGTACTTC.

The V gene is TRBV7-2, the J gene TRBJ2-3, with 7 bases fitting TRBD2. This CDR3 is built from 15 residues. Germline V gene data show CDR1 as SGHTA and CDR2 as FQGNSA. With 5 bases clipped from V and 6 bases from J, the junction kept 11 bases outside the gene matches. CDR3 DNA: TGTGCCAGCAGCCCGGGACGAGCGGGGAAGGATACGCAGTATTTT. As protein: CASSPGRAGKDTQYF.